This TCR beta chain was obtained from a study of blood T cell repertoires in COVID-19. Profiling relied on immunoSEQ multiplex PCR, and the TCRdb table lists in-frame clones only, not all of them. The repertoire includes around 480,000 clones, around 88% of them detected once, and roughly 12% sits in the top ten. V lost 5 bases and J lost 3, with 20 bases in between. The germline V gene encodes CDR1 SEHNR and CDR2 FQNEAQ (reference sequence). The CDR3 is 17 amino acids. The origin of this receptor is a woman aged 45-60 years with COVID-19, enrolled during active disease. The specimen sequenced was peripheral blood. V is TRBV7-9 and J is TRBJ2-1, with D perhaps matching TRBD2 (7 bases). CDR3 loop: CASSPSPGRGNYNEQFF. Here the CDR3 DNA reads TGTGCCAGCAGCCCGTCCCCTGGGAGGGGGAACTACAATGAGCAGTTCTTC.